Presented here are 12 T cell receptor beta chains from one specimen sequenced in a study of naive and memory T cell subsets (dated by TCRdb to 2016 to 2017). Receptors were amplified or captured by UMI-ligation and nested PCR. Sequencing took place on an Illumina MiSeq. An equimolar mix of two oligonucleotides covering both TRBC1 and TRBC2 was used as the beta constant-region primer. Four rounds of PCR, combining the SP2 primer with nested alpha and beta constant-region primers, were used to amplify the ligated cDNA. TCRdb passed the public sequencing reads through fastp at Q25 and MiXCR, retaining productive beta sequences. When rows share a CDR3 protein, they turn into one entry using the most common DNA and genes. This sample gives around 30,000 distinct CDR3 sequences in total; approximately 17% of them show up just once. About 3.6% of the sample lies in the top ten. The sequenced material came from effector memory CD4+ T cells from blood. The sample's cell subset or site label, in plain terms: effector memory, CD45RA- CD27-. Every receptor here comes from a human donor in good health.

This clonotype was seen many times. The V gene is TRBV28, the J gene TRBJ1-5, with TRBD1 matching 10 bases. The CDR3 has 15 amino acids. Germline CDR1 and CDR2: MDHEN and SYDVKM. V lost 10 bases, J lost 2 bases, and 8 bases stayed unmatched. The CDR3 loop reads CATQRGTGGNQPQHF. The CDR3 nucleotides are TGTGCCACTCAAAGGGGGACAGGGGGCAATCAGCCCCAGCATTTT.

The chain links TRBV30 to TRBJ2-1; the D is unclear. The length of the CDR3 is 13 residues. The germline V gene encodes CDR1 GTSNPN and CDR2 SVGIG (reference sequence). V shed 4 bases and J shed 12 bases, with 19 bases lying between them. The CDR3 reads CAWTPSAHVGQFF. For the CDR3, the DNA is TGTGCCTGGACCCCCTCAGCCCACGTCGGGCAGTTCTTC. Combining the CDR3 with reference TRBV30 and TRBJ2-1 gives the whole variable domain SQTIHQWPATLVQPVGSPLSLECTVEGTSNPNLYWYRQAAGRGLQLLFYSVGIGQISSEVPQNLSASRPQDRQFILSSKKLLLSDSGFYLCAWTPSAHVGQFFGPGTRLTVL.

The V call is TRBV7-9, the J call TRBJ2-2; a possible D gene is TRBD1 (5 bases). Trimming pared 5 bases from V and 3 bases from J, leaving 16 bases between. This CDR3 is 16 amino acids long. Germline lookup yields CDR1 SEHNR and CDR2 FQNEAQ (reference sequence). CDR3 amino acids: CASSDRAGKYTGELFF. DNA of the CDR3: TGTGCCAGCAGCGATAGGGCAGGGAAATACACCGGGGAGCTGTTTTTT. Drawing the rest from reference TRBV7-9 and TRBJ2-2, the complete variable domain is DTGVSQNPRHKITKRGQNVTFRCDPISEHNRLYWYRQTLGQGPEFLTYFQNEAQLEKSRLLSDRFSAERPKGSFSTLEIQRTEQGDSAMYLCASSDRAGKYTGELFFGEGSRLTVL.

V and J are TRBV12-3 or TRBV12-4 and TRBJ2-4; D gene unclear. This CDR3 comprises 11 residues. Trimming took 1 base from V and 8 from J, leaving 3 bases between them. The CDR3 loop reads CASSLGDIQYF. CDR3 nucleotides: TGTGCCAGCAGTTTAGGTGACATTCAGTACTTC.

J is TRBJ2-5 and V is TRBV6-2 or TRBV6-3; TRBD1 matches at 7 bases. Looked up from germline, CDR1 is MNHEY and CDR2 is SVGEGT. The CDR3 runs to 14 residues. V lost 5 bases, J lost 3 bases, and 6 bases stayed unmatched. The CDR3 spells CASSQYTGEETQYF. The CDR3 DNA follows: TGTGCCAGCAGTCAATACACAGGGGAAGAGACCCAGTACTTC.

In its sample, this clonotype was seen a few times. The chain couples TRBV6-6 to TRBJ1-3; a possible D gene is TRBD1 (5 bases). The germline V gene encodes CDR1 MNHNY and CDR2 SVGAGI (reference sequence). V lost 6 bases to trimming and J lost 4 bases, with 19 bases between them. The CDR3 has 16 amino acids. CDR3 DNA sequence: TGTGCCAGCAGACCTCCGGTTGCAGGGCCCGGAAACACCATATATTTT. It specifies CASRPPVAGPGNTIYF.

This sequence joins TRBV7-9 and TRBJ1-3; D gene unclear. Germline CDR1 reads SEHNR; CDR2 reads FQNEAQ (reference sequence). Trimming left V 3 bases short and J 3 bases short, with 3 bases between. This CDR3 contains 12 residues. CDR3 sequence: CASSFGGNTIYF. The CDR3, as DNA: TGTGCCAGCAGCTTCGGTGGAAACACCATATATTTT. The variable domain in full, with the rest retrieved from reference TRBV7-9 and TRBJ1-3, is DTGVSQNPRHKITKRGQNVTFRCDPISEHNRLYWYRQTLGQGPEFLTYFQNEAQLEKSRLLSDRFSAERPKGSFSTLEIQRTEQGDSAMYLCASSFGGNTIYFGEGSWLTVV.

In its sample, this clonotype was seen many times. In DNA form, the CDR3 reads TGTGCCACCAGCAGAGATGGTAGCGTAGCCTACAATGAGCAGTTCTTC. Encoded protein: CATSRDGSVAYNEQFF. The V gene is TRBV15, the J gene TRBJ2-1; TRBD2 might be the D (5 bases). Per germline, CDR1 LNHNV and CDR2 YYDKDF (reference sequence). V lost 0 bases to trimming and J lost 2 bases, with 11 bases between them. The CDR3 spans 16 residues.

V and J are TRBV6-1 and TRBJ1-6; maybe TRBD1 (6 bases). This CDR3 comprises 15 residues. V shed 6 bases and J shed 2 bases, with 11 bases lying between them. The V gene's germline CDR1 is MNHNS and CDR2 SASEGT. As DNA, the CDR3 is TGTGCCAGCAGGACTACAGGGACCTATAATTCACCCCTCCACTTT. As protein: CASRTTGTYNSPLHF.

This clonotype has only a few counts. CDR3 coding DNA: TGTGCCAGCAGTTACGGCCGGAGACCTAGCACAGATACGCAGTATTTT. Translation gives CASSYGRRPSTDTQYF. This chain uses TRBV6-5 with TRBJ2-3, with no clear D. Germline lookup yields CDR1 MNHEY and CDR2 SVGAGI. CDR3 size: 16 residues. V was shortened by 2 bases and J by 0 bases, with 12 bases between the two germline ends.

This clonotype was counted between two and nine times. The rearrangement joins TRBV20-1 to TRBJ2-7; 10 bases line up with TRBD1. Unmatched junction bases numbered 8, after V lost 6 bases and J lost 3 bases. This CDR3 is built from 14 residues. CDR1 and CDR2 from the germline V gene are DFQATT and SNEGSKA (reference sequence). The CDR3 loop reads CSARPGTGDYEQYF. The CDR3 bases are TGCAGTGCGCGACCCGGGACAGGGGACTACGAGCAGTACTTC.

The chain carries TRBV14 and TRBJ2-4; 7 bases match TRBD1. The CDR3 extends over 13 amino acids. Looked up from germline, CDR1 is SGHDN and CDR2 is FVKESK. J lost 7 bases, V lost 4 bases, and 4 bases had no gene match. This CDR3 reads CASSLGQTNIQYF. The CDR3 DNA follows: TGTGCCAGCAGCCTGGGACAGACGAACATTCAGTACTTC.